This T cell receptor beta chain was documented in a study of blood T cell repertoires in COVID-19 (dated by TCRdb to between 2020 and 2021). A note on the overall study: Samples covering the acute and convalescent phases of COVID-19 were provided by collaborators in the United States, Italy and Spain. The material from the prospective study consisted of cDNA or gDNA derived from T cells, B-cell-depleted T cells, or PBMCs. The dataset comprised deeply sampled blood TCRbeta repertoires from subjects exposed to, actively infected with, or recovered from COVID-19. The repertoires were made available in a free public database intended to serve as a resource for research on the immune response to SARS-CoV-2. Samples came from the ongoing ImmuneRACE study (first 160 participants) plus 1,254 subjects from 6 global collaborators. Sample metadata almost always included a de-identified subject ID, COVID-19 status, age in years and sex. HLA class I and class II types, where available, came from metadata supplied by the sample provider rather than from assay-based typing.

In the prospective study, participants were about 18 to 95 years old, resided in around 25 geographic areas of the United States, and were enrolled through a virtual design. To assign participants to cohorts, the prospective study relied on clinical history that participants themselves reported in a screening survey and a study questionnaire. For ImmuneRACE Cohort 3, a participant was defined as recovered based on two consecutive negative NP/OP PCR tests, clearance by a healthcare professional, or resolution of symptoms. In the prospective study, whole blood, serum and a nasopharyngeal or oropharyngeal swab were collected from each participant by mobile phlebotomists. Additional blood draws and questionnaires over an approximately 2-month period could optionally be provided by prospective study participants. Before DNA extraction, blood samples from the prospective study were shipped at room temperature or frozen.

What the research found in general, with its limitations: Clinical and demographic metadata were provided uncurated, with the amount varying by source and participant.

TCRbeta CDR3 regions were amplified from genomic DNA using the immunoSEQ Assay, a bias-controlled multiplex PCR. Per the source publication's procedure: Within the assay, amplification of reference gene primers was used to estimate how many nucleated cells each sample contained. To quantify the absolute abundance of each unique TCRbeta CDR3 rearrangement, sequence reads were collapsed and filtered. For each sample, productive Simpson clonality was calculated by taking the square root of Simpson's diversity index across productive rearrangements. Sourced from immuneACCESS, this table was stored by TCRdb with only in-frame sequences that have V and J called. A share of the clones is absent; for the studies checked, an unresolved V gene accounts for under half, and the remainder has no known explanation. The DNA was the basis for D and trimming; V, J and clone size are from that table. The sample table lists approximately 300,000 clones, about 90% of them with a count of one. The ten most abundant clones make up approximately 5% of the sample.

The CDR3 has 15 amino acids, counting the end cysteine and phenylalanine. Kept here is only the CDR3 DNA, which spans 45 bases and is read in frame from base 1. V loses 2 bases at its end and J loses 10 bases; junction bases beyond the gene matches: 8. The CDR1 and CDR2 encoded by the germline V gene are MGHRA and YSYEKL. Details on this clone: Its antigen specificity is not known. There are no base qualities to consult, and no much larger clone falls within one base.

This chain joins TRBV4-1 to TRBJ1-6, and 7 junction bases match TRBD1. This TCR was recovered from a woman in her 30s who had recovered from COVID-19. The specimen sequenced was PBMCs or T cells enriched from blood (not recorded which). The nucleotide sequence is TGCGCCAGCAGCCAATCTGCAGGGGGGTACTCACCCCTCCACTTT. Its protein product is CASSQSAGGYSPLHF.